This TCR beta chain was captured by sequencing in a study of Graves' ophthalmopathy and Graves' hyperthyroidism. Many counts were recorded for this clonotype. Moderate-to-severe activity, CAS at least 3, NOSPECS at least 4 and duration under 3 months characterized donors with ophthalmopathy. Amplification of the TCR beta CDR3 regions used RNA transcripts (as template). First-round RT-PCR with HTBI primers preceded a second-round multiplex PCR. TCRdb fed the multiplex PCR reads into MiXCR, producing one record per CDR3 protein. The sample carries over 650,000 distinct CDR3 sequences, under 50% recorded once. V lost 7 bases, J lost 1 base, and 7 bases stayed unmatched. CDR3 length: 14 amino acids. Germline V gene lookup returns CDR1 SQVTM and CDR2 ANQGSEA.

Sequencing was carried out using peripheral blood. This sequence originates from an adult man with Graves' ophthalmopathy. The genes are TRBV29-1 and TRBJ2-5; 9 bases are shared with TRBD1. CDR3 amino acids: CSAEGTGPQETQYF. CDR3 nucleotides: TGCAGCGCCGAGGGGACAGGGCCCCAAGAGACCCAGTACTTC.